The text below deals with one T cell receptor (beta chain). In the original workflow: Nucleated cell number was recorded as an estimate derived from reference gene primer amplification. Profiling relied on immunoSEQ multiplex PCR, and the TCRdb table lists in-frame clones only, not all of them. V and J calls plus clone size are reproduced from that table; the DNA served to infer D and trimming. Here the sample spans 26,000 or so clones, around 90% being singletons. The source of the sample is a study of blood T cell repertoires in COVID-19. Study as a whole: Acute and convalescent COVID-19 specimens originated in the United States, Italy and Spain. PBMCs, B-cell-depleted T cells, or T cells were the source of the cDNA or gDNA that made up the material.

This CDR3 has 17 amino acids. Germline V lookup: CDR1 LNHDA, CDR2 SQIVND (reference sequence). Unmatched junction bases numbered 13, after V lost 4 bases and J lost 5 bases. The sequence was collected from a human donor in a cohort sampled during active COVID-19. The chain has TRBV19 and TRBJ2-3; TRBD2 matches 9 bases. The material sequenced was peripheral blood. CDR3 nucleotides: TGTGCCAGTAGTACCCCCTCCGGGACTAGCCCACGAGATACGCAGTATTTT. Its protein is CASSTPSGTSPRDTQYF.